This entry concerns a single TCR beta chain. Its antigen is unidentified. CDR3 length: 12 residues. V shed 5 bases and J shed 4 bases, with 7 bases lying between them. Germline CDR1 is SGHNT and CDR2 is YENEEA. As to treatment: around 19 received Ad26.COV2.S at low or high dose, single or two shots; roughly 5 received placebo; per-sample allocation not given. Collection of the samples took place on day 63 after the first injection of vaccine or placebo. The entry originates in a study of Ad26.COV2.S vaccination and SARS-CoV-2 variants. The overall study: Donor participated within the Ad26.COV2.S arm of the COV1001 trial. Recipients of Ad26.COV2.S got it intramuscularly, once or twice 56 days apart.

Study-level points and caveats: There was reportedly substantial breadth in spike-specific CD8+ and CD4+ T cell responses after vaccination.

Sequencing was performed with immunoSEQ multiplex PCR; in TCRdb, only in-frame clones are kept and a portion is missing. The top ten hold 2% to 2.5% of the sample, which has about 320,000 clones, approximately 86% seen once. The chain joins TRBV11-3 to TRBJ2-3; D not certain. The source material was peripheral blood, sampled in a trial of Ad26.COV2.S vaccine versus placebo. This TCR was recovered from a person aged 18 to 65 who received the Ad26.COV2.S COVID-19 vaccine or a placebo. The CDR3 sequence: CASSPIPDTQYF. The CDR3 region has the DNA TGTGCCAGCAGCCCAATCCCAGATACGCAGTATTTT.